One and the same sample provided the 29 T cell receptor beta chains below, sequenced in a study of response to subunit inactivated influenza vaccine listed by TCRdb under 2018. The library was produced with RT-PCR. The reads were generated on an Illumina HiSeq 2500. The public reads were reanalyzed by TCRdb: fastp trimming at Q25, MiXCR alignment, in-frame beta chains only. Rows are combined by CDR3 protein, so each entry shows the most common genes and DNA. This sample comprises 500,000 to 600,000 distinct CDR3 sequences, less than 10% of them detected only once. The ten largest clones capture 13% of the sample. The sequenced sample was PBMCs from blood, obtained around 25 months after vaccination. The origin of the receptors is a man in his fifties or sixties who received an inactivated influenza vaccine. Donor details come from another sample of the same person, matched by shared clones.

The chain uses TRBV24-1 and TRBJ2-2, with TRBD2 matching 11 bases. Germline V CDR1 and CDR2: KGHDR, SFDVKD. CDR3 size: 15 residues. Trimming cost V 8 bases and J 5 bases; bases outside gene matches: 6. CDR3 amino acids: CATTSGTSGTGELFF. The CDR3 DNA follows: TGTGCCACCACCTCCGGGACTAGCGGTACCGGGGAGCTGTTTTTT.

The V and J genes are TRBV5-4 and TRBJ2-1; 7 nucleotides line up with TRBD1. V lost 6 bases, J lost 6 bases, and 9 bases stayed unmatched. The CDR3 has 14 amino acids. CDR1 is SGHNT and CDR2 is YYREEE in the germline V gene (reference sequence). In DNA form, the CDR3 reads TGTGCCAGCAACTCGGGACAGAGAGTCAATGAGCAGTTCTTC. This encodes CASNSGQRVNEQFF.

This clonotype was counted at least ten times. The V gene is TRBV4-2, the J gene TRBJ2-6; D is undetermined. The CDR3 is 17 residues long. Germline lookup yields CDR1 LGHNA and CDR2 YNFKEQ. Deletions cut 4 bases from V and 0 bases from J, with 13 bases between. In DNA form, the CDR3 reads TGTGCCAGCAGCCTCCCCACTGGTGACTCTGGGGCCAACGTCCTGACTTTC. Amino acids: CASSLPTGDSGANVLTF.

CDR3: CSARLLGGSTDTQYF. CDR3 DNA: TGCAGTGCTAGACTCTTGGGGGGGAGCACAGATACGCAGTATTTT. The rearrangement uses TRBV20-1 and TRBJ2-3; TRBD2 aligns across 7 bases. Germline V gene lookup returns CDR1 DFQATT and CDR2 SNEGSKA (reference sequence). The J segment lost 0 bases and the V segment lost 2 bases, leaving 5 bases of the junction unmatched. The CDR3 runs to 15 residues.

This clonotype was counted ten times or more. This rearrangement joins TRBV3-1 to TRBJ2-5; D remains ambiguous. CDR3 length equals 15 residues. Germline lookup yields CDR1 LGHDT and CDR2 YNNKEL (reference sequence). V lost 1 base, J lost 1 base, and 10 bases lay in between. CDR3 region: CASSQVMGSQETQYF. Written as DNA, the CDR3 is TGTGCCAGCAGCCAAGTAATGGGGTCCCAAGAGACCCAGTACTTC.

This clonotype has just a few counts. The chain is built from TRBV20-1 and TRBJ2-7, with 8 bases aligning to TRBD1. Trimming at V came to 5 bases and at J to 3 bases, leaving 3 bases not matched to a gene. The germline CDR1 and CDR2 sequences are DFQATT and SNEGSKA (reference sequence). The CDR3 length is 12 residues. Here the CDR3 reads CSAAQGDYEQYF. CDR3 nucleotides: TGCAGTGCTGCACAGGGGGACTACGAGCAGTACTTC.

At least ten counts were recorded for this clonotype. V and J are TRBV5-1 and TRBJ2-3, with unresolved D. V lost 3 bases and J 0 bases, leaving 11 bases between the germline ends. The CDR3 has 15 amino acids. Looked up from germline, CDR1 is SGHRS and CDR2 is YFSETQ. CDR3 sequence reads: CASSYAISSTDTQYF. The CDR3 nucleotides read TGCGCCAGCAGCTACGCAATATCTAGCACAGATACGCAGTATTTT. The variable domain in full, with the rest retrieved from reference TRBV5-1 and TRBJ2-3, is KAGVTQTPRYLIKTRGQQVTLSCSPISGHRSVSWYQQTPGQGLQFLFEYFSETQRNKGNFPGRFSGRQFSNSRSEMNVSTLELGDSALYLCASSYAISSTDTQYFGPGTRLTVL.

This clonotype showed up just a few times. The CDR3 sequence is CASSLGKWGTTYEQYF. DNA of the CDR3: TGCGCCAGCAGCTTGGGAAAGTGGGGGACAACCTACGAGCAGTACTTC. V usage is TRBV5-1 and J usage is TRBJ2-7, with D possibly matching TRBD1 (6 bases). Trimming removed 0 bases from V and 2 bases from J, with 15 bases in between. The germline V gene has CDR1 SGHRS and CDR2 YFSETQ. The CDR3 runs 16 residues.

This clonotype showed up many times. The J gene is TRBJ2-2, the V gene TRBV5-1; D gene unclear. The CDR3 consists of 15 residues. V was shortened by 0 bases and J by 4 bases, with 10 bases between the two germline ends. CDR1 is SGHRS, CDR2 YFSETQ, per germline. The CDR3 loop reads CASSLAPKSTGELFF. In DNA form, the CDR3 reads TGCGCCAGCAGCTTGGCCCCCAAGTCCACCGGGGAGCTGTTTTTT.

This clonotype showed up many times. V and J are TRBV4-3 and TRBJ2-3, with 7 bases fitting TRBD1. CDR1 and CDR2 (germline): LGHNA, YSLEER. V was pared by 4 bases and J by 2 bases, with 6 bases of the junction left unmatched. CDR3 length: 15 amino acids. The CDR3 coding sequence is TGCGCCAGCAGCCGGCGACAGGGCGACACAGATACGCAGTATTTT. This codes for CASSRRQGDTDTQYF.

The V call is TRBV5-6, the J call TRBJ2-7; D is unresolved. The CDR3 sequence is 12 residues long. With 2 bases removed from V and 6 bases from J, the gap between germline ends came to 9 bases. Germline V CDR1 and CDR2: SGHDT, YYEEEE. DNA for the CDR3: TGTGCCAGCAGCTTAGATGGTGGCGAGCAGTACTTC. Encoded protein: CASSLDGGEQYF.

The chain employs TRBV4-1 and TRBJ1-2; D is ambiguous. Germline V CDR1 and CDR2: MGHRA, YSYEKL. The CDR3 loop spans 15 amino acids. With 1 base removed from V and 4 bases from J, the gap between germline ends came to 13 bases. The CDR3 spells CASSQGNGDAYGYTF. The CDR3 coding sequence is TGCGCCAGCAGCCAAGGAAATGGGGATGCCTATGGCTACACCTTC.

The V gene is TRBV7-2, the J gene TRBJ2-3; the D gene is possibly TRBD1 (6 bases). The germline V gene encodes CDR1 SGHTA and CDR2 FQGNSA. Trimming took 8 bases from V and 0 from J, leaving 15 bases between them. CDR3 length: 15 residues. The CDR3 is CASLIQGSSTDTQYF. The CDR3 DNA follows: TGTGCCAGCCTTATCCAGGGGTCGAGCACAGATACGCAGTATTTT.

The chain is built from TRBV11-2 and TRBJ2-3; D is possibly TRBD2 (6 bases). Trimming stripped 7 bases from V and 0 bases from J, with 8 bases between. Looked up from germline, CDR1 is SGHAT and CDR2 is FQNNGV. CDR3 length: 13 amino acids. This CDR3 is CASKGTSTDTQYF. The CDR3 DNA reads as TGTGCCAGCAAAGGGACTAGCACAGATACGCAGTATTTT.

This chain joins TRBV5-1 and TRBJ1-1; 9 nucleotides line up with TRBD1. Germline CDR1 reads SGHRS; CDR2 reads YFSETQ. Trimming cost V 0 bases and J 5 bases; bases outside gene matches: 14. The CDR3 contains 18 residues. In nucleotides, the CDR3 is TGCGCCAGCAGCTTGGATTATTTTTTGCGGGACAGGGATACTGAAGCTTTCTTT. Translating gives CASSLDYFLRDRDTEAFF.

At least ten counts were recorded for this clonotype. The V call is TRBV14, the J call TRBJ2-1; TRBD2 is a possible D gene (6 bases). In germline, CDR1 is SGHDN, CDR2 FVKESK. CDR3 length: 16 residues. Deletions cut 4 bases from V and 0 bases from J, with 13 bases between. CDR3 nucleotide sequence: TGTGCCAGCAGCCGGGACTGGTTGAGCTCCTACAATGAGCAGTTCTTC. This encodes CASSRDWLSSYNEQFF.

This clonotype has a count of ten or more. This chain joins TRBV9 and TRBJ2-5; the D is unclear. The germline CDR1 and CDR2 sequences are SGDLS and YYNGEE. The V end was cut by 3 bases, the J end by 0 bases, with 6 bases between. This CDR3 is built from 13 residues. CDR3 nucleotides: TGTGCCAGCAGCGGCCCGAACCAAGAGACCCAGTACTTC. Translation: CASSGPNQETQYF.

The rearrangement joins TRBV7-9 to TRBJ2-3; 7 bases map to TRBD2. This CDR3 is 17 amino acids long. Germline V gene lookup returns CDR1 SEHNR and CDR2 FQNEAQ (reference sequence). V was pared by 5 bases and J by 2 bases, with 13 bases of the junction left unmatched. The CDR3 reads CASSIINSGGPTDTQYF. The CDR3 DNA is TGTGCCAGCAGCATAATAAACTCGGGGGGTCCCACAGATACGCAGTATTTT.

Ten or more counts support this clonotype. The chain is built from TRBV30 and TRBJ2-1; TRBD2 matches 9 bases. The length of the CDR3 is 15 residues. In germline, CDR1 is GTSNPN, CDR2 SVGIG (reference sequence). V gave up 3 bases and J gave up 6 bases; unmatched junction bases: 9. This CDR3 is CAWSPLRAGGNEQFF. In DNA, the CDR3 is TGTGCCTGGAGCCCCCTAAGAGCGGGAGGCAATGAGCAGTTCTTC.

In this sample, this clonotype turned up a few times. The chain is built from TRBV10-3 and TRBJ1-1, with D maybe TRBD1 (5 bases). The V end lost 11 bases, the J end lost 7 bases, and 20 bases lay between the germline ends. This CDR3 comprises 13 residues. Germline CDR1 ENHRY, CDR2 SYGVKD. In DNA form, the CDR3 reads TGTGCCTCTGATGACGGGGGGAGGATTGAAGCTTTCTTT. Translation gives CASDDGGRIEAFF.

This clonotype was picked up many times. This chain links TRBV6-5 with TRBJ2-2, with 9 bases aligning to TRBD1. Germline trimming cut 4 bases from V and 5 bases from J; bases unmatched to any gene: 2. There are 14 residues in the CDR3. CDR1 and CDR2 (germline): MNHEY, SVGAGI. The CDR3 reads CASSWDRDTGELFF. CDR3 DNA sequence: TGTGCCAGCAGTTGGGACAGGGATACCGGGGAGCTGTTTTTT.

The chain has TRBV5-1 and TRBJ2-7; D is unclear. The CDR3 is made up of 15 amino acids. Trimming pared 5 bases from V and 0 bases from J, leaving 15 bases between. Germline V gene lookup returns CDR1 SGHRS and CDR2 YFSETQ. The DNA of the CDR3 is TGCGCCAGCAGTCCCACGTTGTGGGGCTCCTACGAGCAGTACTTC. Translating gives CASSPTLWGSYEQYF.

This chain connects TRBV27 to TRBJ2-7; D is undetermined. CDR3 length equals 16 residues. The germline V gene has CDR1 MNHEY and CDR2 SMNVEV (reference sequence). Trimming took 3 bases from V and 0 from J, leaving 15 bases between them. For the CDR3, the DNA is TGTGCCAGCAGTTTCCCGACTCCTCGGAGCTCCTACGAGCAGTACTTC. Its translation: CASSFPTPRSSYEQYF.

This clonotype was recorded many times. The chain employs TRBV28 and TRBJ2-7, with TRBD1 matching 8 bases. V lost 1 base, J lost 7 bases, and 3 bases stayed unmatched. Germline V gene data show CDR1 as MDHEN and CDR2 as SYDVKM. The CDR3 runs 13 residues. CDR3 nucleotides: TGTGCCAGCAGTTTATTACAGGGGGGTGAGCAGTACTTC. Protein sequence: CASSLLQGGEQYF.

This clonotype has only a few counts. The J gene is TRBJ2-5, the V gene TRBV7-2, with TRBD2 matching over 7 bases. J lost 5 bases, V lost 5 bases, and 8 bases had no gene match. The CDR3 contains 14 residues. Germline CDR1 SGHTA, CDR2 FQGNSA. The CDR3 nucleotides are TGTGCCAGCAGCCGTCGGACTAGGCGTGAGACCCAGTACTTC. Its protein product is CASSRRTRRETQYF.

This clonotype was counted between two and nine times. In nucleotides, the CDR3 is TGTGCCAGCAGTTTACGCACTCGCCAAGCCTACGAGCAGTACTTC. It yields the protein CASSLRTRQAYEQYF. The chain carries TRBV28 and TRBJ2-7; no firm D call. Trimming pared 2 bases from V and 2 bases from J, leaving 13 bases between. CDR1 and CDR2 (germline): MDHEN, SYDVKM. The CDR3 runs 15 residues.

This clonotype was counted many times. Here the CDR3 reads CASSLEITTRYF. CDR3 bases: TGTGCCAGCAGCTTAGAAATAACTACCCGGTACTTC. The V and J genes are TRBV7-8 and TRBJ2-7; D is uncertain. The CDR3 sequence is 12 residues long. Germline-derived CDR1 and CDR2 are SGHVS and FQNEAQ. The V end was cut by 1 base, the J end by 12 bases, with 13 bases between.

The rearrangement joins TRBV6-1 to TRBJ1-1, with TRBD1 matching over 8 bases. The CDR3 length is 16 residues. Germline assignment: CDR1 MNHNS and CDR2 SASEGT. The trim removed 7 bases at V and 4 bases at J, leaving 14 bases unmatched. In DNA, the CDR3 is TGTGCCAGCACCCCCAGGCAGGGGGCGCCTGGCACTGAAGCTTTCTTT. Translated, it gives CASTPRQGAPGTEAFF.

This clonotype occurred a few times. V is TRBV10-3 and J is TRBJ2-4; D remains ambiguous. Deletions cut 3 bases from V and 0 bases from J, with 15 bases between. The CDR3 sequence is 17 residues long. CDR1 ENHRY and CDR2 SYGVKD come from the germline V gene. The chain's CDR3 is CAISEFYEVLAKNIQYF. CDR3 sequence (DNA): TGTGCCATCAGTGAATTTTACGAAGTCCTAGCCAAAAACATTCAGTACTTC.